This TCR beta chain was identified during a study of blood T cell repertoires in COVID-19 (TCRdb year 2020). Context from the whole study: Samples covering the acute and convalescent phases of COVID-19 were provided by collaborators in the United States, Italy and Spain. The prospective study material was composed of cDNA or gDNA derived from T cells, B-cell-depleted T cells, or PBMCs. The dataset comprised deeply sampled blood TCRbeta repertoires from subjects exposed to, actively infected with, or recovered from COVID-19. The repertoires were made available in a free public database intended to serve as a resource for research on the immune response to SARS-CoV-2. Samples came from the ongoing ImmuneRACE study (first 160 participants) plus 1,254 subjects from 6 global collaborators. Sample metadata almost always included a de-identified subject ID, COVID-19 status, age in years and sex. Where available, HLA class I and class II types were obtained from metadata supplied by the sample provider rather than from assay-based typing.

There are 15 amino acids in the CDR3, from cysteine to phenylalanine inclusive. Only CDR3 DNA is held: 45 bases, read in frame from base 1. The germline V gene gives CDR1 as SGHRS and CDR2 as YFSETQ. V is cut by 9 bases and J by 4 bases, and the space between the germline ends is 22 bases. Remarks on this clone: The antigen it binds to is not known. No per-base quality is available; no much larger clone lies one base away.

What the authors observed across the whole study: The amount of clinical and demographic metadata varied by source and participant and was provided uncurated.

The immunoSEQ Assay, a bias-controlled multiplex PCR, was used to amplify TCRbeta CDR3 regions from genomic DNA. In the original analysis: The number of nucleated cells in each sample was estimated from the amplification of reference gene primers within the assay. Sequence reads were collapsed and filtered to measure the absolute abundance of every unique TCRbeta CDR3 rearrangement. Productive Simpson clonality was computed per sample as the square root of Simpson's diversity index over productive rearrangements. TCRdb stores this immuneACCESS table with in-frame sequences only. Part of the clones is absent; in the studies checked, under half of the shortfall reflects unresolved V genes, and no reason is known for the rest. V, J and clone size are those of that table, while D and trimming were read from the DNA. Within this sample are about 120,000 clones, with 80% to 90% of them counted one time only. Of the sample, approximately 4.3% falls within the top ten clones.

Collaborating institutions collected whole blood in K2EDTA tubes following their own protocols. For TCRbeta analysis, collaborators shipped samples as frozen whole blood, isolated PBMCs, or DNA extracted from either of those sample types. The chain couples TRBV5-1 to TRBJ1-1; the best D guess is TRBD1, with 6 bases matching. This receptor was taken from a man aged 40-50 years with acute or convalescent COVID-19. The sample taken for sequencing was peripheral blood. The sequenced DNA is TGCGCCAACCTCAGCCCTACCTTAGGGGGCACTGAAGCTTTCTTT. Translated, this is CANLSPTLGGTEAFF.